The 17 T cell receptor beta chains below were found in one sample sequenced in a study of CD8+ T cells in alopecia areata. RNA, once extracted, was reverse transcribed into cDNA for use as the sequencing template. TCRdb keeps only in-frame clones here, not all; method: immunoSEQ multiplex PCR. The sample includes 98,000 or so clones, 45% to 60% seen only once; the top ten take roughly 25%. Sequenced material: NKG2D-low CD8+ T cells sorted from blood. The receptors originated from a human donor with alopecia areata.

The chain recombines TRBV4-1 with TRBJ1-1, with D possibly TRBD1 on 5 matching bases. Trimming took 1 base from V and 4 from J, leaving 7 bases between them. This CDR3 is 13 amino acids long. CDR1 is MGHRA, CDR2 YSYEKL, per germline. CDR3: CASSQVRVTEAFF. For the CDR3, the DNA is TGCGCCAGCAGCCAAGTCAGGGTCACTGAAGCTTTCTTT.

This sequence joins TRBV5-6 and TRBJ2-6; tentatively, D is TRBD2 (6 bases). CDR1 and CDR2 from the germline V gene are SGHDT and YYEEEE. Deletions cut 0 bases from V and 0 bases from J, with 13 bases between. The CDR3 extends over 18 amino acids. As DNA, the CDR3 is TGTGCCAGCAGCTTGGGAGGCGGGGTATCCTCTGGGGCCAACGTCCTGACTTTC. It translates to CASSLGGGVSSGANVLTF. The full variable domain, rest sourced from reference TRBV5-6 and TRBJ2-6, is DAGVTQSPTHLIKTRGQQVTLRCSPKSGHDTVSWYQQALGQGPQFIFQYYEEEERQRGNFPDRFSGHQFPNYSSELNVNALLLGDSALYLCASSLGGGVSSGANVLTFGAGSRLTVL.

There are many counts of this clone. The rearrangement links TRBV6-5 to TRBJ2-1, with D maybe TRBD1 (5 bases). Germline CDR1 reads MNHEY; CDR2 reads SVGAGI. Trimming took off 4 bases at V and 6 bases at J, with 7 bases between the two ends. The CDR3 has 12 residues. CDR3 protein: CASSFTGNEQFF. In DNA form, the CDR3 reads TGTGCCAGCAGTTTCACAGGCAATGAGCAGTTCTTC.

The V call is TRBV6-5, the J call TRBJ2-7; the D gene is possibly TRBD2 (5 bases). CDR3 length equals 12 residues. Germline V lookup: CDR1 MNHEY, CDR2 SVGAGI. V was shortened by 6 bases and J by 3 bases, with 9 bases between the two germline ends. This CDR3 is CASRRGIYEQYF. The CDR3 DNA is TGTGCCAGCAGGCGAGGGATCTACGAGCAGTACTTC.

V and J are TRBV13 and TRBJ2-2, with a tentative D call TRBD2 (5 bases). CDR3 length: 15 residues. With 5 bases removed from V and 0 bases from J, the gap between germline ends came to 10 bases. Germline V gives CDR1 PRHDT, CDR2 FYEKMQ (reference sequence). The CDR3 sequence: CASSNGLTNTGELFF. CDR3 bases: TGTGCCAGCAGCAACGGACTCACGAACACCGGGGAGCTGTTTTTT.

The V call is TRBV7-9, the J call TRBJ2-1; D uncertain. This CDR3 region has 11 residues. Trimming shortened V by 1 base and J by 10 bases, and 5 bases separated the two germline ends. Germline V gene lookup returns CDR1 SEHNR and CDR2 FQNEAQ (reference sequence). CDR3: CASSLVTEQFF. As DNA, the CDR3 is TGTGCCAGCAGCTTAGTTACGGAGCAGTTCTTC.

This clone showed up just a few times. This CDR3 is CASSGPLGRGIEQYF. The CDR3, as DNA: TGTGCCAGCAGTGGACCCCTGGGCAGGGGGATCGAGCAGTACTTC. V and J are TRBV6-1 and TRBJ2-7; 7 bases align to TRBD1. The CDR3 covers 15 residues. With V trimmed by 4 bases and J by 6 bases, 12 bases remained unmatched. CDR1 and CDR2 (germline): MNHNS, SASEGT.

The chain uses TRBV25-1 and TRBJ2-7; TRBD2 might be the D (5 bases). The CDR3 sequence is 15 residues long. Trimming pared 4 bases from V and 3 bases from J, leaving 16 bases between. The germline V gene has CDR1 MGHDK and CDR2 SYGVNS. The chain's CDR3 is CASSARGGGHYEQYF. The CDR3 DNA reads TGTGCCAGCAGTGCCCGGGGTGGCGGCCACTACGAGCAGTACTTC.

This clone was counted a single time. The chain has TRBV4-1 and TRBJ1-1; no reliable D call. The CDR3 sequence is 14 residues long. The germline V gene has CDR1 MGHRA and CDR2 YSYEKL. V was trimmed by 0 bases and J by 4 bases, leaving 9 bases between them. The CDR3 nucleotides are TGCGCCAGCAGCCAAGACTTAGTTTTCACTGAAGCTTTCTTT. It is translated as CASSQDLVFTEAFF.

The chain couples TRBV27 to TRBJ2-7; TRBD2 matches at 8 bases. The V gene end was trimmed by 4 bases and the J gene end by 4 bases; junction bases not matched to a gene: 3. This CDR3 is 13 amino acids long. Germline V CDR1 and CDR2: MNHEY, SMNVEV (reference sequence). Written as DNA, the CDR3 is TGTGCCAGCAGTTCGGGGGGGGCGTACGAGCAGTACTTC. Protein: CASSSGGAYEQYF.

The CDR3: CASSLIAGGSYEQYF. CDR3 DNA: TGTGCCAGCAGTTTAATCGCAGGGGGCTCCTACGAGCAGTACTTC. The chain has TRBV27 and TRBJ2-7; TRBD1 matches 7 bases. This CDR3 region has 15 residues. The V gene's germline CDR1 is MNHEY and CDR2 SMNVEV (reference sequence). Losses at the gene ends were 2 bases for V and 0 bases for J; bases not matched to a gene: 4.

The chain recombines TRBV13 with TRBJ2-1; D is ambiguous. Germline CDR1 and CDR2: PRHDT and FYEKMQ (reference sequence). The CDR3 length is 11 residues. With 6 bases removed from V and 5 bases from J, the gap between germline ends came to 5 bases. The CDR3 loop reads CASRNNNEQFF. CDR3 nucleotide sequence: TGTGCCAGCAGAAATAACAATGAGCAGTTCTTC.

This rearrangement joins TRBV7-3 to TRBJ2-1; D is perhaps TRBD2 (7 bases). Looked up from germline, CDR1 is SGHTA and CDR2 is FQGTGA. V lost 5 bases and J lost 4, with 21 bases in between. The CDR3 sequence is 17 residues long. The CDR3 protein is CASSLERGGGLYNEQFF. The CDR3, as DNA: TGTGCCAGCAGCCTAGAACGGGGAGGGGGATTGTACAATGAGCAGTTCTTC.

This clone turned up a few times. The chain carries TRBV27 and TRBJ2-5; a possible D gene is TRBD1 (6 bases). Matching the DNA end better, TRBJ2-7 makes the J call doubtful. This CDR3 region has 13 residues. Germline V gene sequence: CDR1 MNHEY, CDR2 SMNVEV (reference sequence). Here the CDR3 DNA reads TGTGCCAGCAGTTTATCGTCAGGGGTCGAGCAGTACTTC. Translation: CASSLSSGVEQYF.

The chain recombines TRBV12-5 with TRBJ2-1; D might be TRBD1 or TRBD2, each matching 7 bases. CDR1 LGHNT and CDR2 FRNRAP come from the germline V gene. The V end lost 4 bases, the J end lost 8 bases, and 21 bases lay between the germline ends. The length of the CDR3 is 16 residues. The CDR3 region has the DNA TGTGCTAGTGGTTCAGGGGGGGCTCCCCTCCACGATGAGCAGTTCTTC. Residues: CASGSGGAPLHDEQFF.

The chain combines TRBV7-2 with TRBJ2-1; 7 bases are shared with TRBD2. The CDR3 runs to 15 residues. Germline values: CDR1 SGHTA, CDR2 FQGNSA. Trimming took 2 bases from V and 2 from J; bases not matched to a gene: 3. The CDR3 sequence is CASSLRGSPYNEQFF. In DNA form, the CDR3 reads TGTGCCAGCAGCTTACGCGGGAGTCCCTACAATGAGCAGTTCTTC.

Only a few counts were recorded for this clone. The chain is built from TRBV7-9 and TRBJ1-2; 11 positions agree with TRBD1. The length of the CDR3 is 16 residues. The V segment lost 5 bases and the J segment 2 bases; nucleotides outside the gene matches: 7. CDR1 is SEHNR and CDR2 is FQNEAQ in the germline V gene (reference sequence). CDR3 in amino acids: CASSPARDRGNYGYTF. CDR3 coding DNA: TGTGCCAGCAGCCCAGCCCGGGACAGGGGGAACTATGGCTACACCTTC.